This TCR beta chain was retrieved from a study of neurological immune-mediated disorders. The unsorted libraries were made from 2 million PBMCs kept at -80 C. This clonotype was detected many times. The antigen remains undetermined. The cDNA was generated through 5'RACE incorporating 10-nucleotide random UMIs. TCRdb called the 5' RACE reads again in MiXCR, with one record for every CDR3 protein. Among 46,000 or so distinct CDR3 sequences, over 9% were seen once, and the ten largest hold 21%. The CDR3 contains 15 residues. V was clipped by 1 base and J by 4 bases, with 14 bases between them. Germline CDR1 is MGHDK and CDR2 is SYGVNS. General study results and limits: Expansion of TCR clones was greatest in HTLV-1-associated myelopathy and smallest in multiple sclerosis, where it fell below that of healthy controls.

Sequencing used PBMCs. The TCR originated in a woman aged 40 to 50 with HTLV-1-associated myelopathy (HAM/TSP). The chain combines TRBV25-1 with TRBJ2-7; D might be TRBD1 (7 bases). The CDR3 DNA reads TGTGCCAGCAGTGAATTGGGCAGGGGGGATTACGAGCAGTACTTC. This encodes CASSELGRGDYEQYF.